The clone carrying this TCR beta chain was observed a single time. V was clipped by 6 bases and J by 2 bases, with 10 bases between them. Germline V gives CDR1 LNHDA, CDR2 SQIVND (reference sequence). The length of the CDR3 is 13 residues. The sample comes from a study of blood T cell repertoires in COVID-19. The overall study: Spain, Italy and the United States supplied samples that represented acute and convalescent COVID-19. PBMCs, B-cell-depleted T cells, or T cells were the source of the cDNA or gDNA that made up the material.

Sequencing used immunoSEQ multiplex PCR; TCRdb keeps in-frame clones, though not all of them. Of 85,000 to 95,000 clones in the sample, around nine tenths are singletons; the top ten hold 4.9%. The receptor comes from an elderly woman with acute or convalescent COVID-19. The chain recombines TRBV19 with TRBJ1-2; D might be TRBD1 (6 bases). Specimen: peripheral blood. Here the CDR3 DNA reads TGTGCCAGTAGGGGGGGGCTGAACTATGGCTACACCTTC. Translating it yields CASRGGLNYGYTF.